The following is a T cell receptor beta chain sequence with its context. Its antigen remains unknown. CD45RO-negative cells were positively selected for CCR7, leaving out terminally differentiated effector memory CD45RA+ cells. This CDR3 region has 18 residues. The V end lost 0 bases, the J end lost 1 base, and 16 bases lay between the germline ends. The entry originates in a study of shared clonotypes between healthy human individuals. Study-level information: A donor's plate count was three for CD4 naive and three for CD4 memory; CD8 naive had two and CD8 memory one.

Original processing notes: Filtering differed because ImmunoSEQ produced junction-only sequences that carried no quality scores. Clones were read by immunoSEQ multiplex PCR, and TCRdb kept only the in-frame ones, dropping some. The V and J calls and clone size were taken over from that table, and D and trimming were inferred from the DNA. The sample contains 750,000 to 1,000,000 clones, about 91% of which appear only once. Findings of the study overall: Clonotypes that were shared across a few donors made up about 5.1% of naive CD4 clonotypes.

The chain employs TRBV23-1 and TRBJ1-5; D is possibly TRBD1 (5 bases). TRBV23-1 is labeled an ORF, and its function is uncertain. Material: naive CD8+ T cells sorted from blood. This sequence was found in a man aged 25-40 years in good health. CDR3 sequence: CASSQSTGAPYSNQPQHF. Written as DNA, the CDR3 is TGCGCCAGCAGTCAATCGACCGGGGCGCCGTACAGCAATCAGCCCCAGCATTTT.